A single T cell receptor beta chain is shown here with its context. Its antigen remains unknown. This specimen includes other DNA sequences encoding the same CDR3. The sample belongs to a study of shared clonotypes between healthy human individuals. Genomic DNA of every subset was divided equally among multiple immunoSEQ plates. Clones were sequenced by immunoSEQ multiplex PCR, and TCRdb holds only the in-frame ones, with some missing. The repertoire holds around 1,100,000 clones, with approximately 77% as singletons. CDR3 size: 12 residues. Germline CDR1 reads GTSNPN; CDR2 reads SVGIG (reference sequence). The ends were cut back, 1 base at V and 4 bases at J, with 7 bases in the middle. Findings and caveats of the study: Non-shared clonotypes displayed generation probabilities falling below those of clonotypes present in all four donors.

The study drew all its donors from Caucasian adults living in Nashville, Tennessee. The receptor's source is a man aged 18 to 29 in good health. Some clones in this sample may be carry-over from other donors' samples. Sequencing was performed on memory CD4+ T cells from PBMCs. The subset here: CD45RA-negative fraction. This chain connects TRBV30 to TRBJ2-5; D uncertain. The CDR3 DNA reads TGTGCCTGGAGTGGGACGTCAGAGACCCAGTACTTC. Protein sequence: CAWSGTSETQYF.